The 22 T cell receptor beta chains presented below share a single source sample, sequenced in a study of cytotoxic CD8 clonotypes in ibrutinib-treated CLL. Clones were sequenced by immunoSEQ multiplex PCR, and TCRdb holds only the in-frame ones, with some missing. Of about 76,000 clones in the sample, roughly 85% were seen once. Material: PBMCs, obtained after 24 months of ibrutinib treatment. Receptor source: a human donor with chronic lymphocytic leukemia.

J is TRBJ2-5 and V is TRBV4-3, with D possibly TRBD1 on 6 matching bases. Germline-derived CDR1 and CDR2 are LGHNA and YSLEER. The CDR3 sequence is 16 residues long. V lost 1 base, J lost 0 bases, and 12 bases lay in between. The CDR3 sequence: CASSQGPRTDQETQYF. The CDR3 bases are TGCGCCAGCAGCCAAGGACCACGGACAGACCAAGAGACCCAGTACTTC.

J is TRBJ1-3 and V is TRBV29-1; 7 nucleotides line up with TRBD1. V dropped 6 bases and J dropped 3; count of bases not matched to a gene: 11. Germline values: CDR1 SQVTM, CDR2 ANQGSEA. CDR3 size: 15 residues. The CDR3 DNA is TGCAGCGTCGGGGTAGGGGGCGCAAGTGGAAACACCATATATTTT. Amino acids: CSVGVGGASGNTIYF.

The V gene is TRBV6-4, the J gene TRBJ1-5, with 9 bases matching TRBD1. Germline-derived CDR1 and CDR2 are MRHNA and SNTAGT. The CDR3 runs to 13 residues. V shed 6 bases and J 6 bases; nucleotides not matched to a gene: 3. CDR3 bases: TGTGCCAGCAGCGCGGACAGGGGTCAGCCCCAGCATTTT. This translates into CASSADRGQPQHF.

The genes are TRBV5-4 and TRBJ2-2, with TRBD1 matching over 9 bases. Unmatched junction bases numbered 2, after V lost 1 base and J lost 4 bases. In germline, CDR1 is SGHNT, CDR2 YYREEE (reference sequence). The CDR3 totals 15 residues. CDR3 amino acids: CASSLTGQGTGELFF. In DNA, the CDR3 is TGTGCCAGCAGCTTGACGGGACAGGGCACCGGGGAGCTGTTTTTT.

The chain recombines TRBV5-1 with TRBJ2-2, with 8 nucleotides matching TRBD2. CDR1 SGHRS and CDR2 YFSETQ come from the germline V gene. CDR3 length: 15 amino acids. The V segment lost 4 bases and the J segment 2 bases; nucleotides outside the gene matches: 4. CDR3 protein: CASSQREFNTGELFF. CDR3 DNA sequence: TGCGCCAGCAGCCAGCGGGAGTTTAACACCGGGGAGCTGTTTTTT.

The V and J genes are TRBV5-1 and TRBJ2-2; a weak D match, TRBD1 (6 bases). Germline CDR1 and CDR2: SGHRS and YFSETQ. The CDR3 is 16 amino acids. Trimming pared 3 bases from V and 9 bases from J, leaving 21 bases between. CDR3 sequence reads: CASSSDSFTGTRELFF. The DNA of the CDR3 is TGCGCCAGCAGCTCGGACAGTTTTACAGGGACCCGGGAGCTGTTTTTT. The variable domain in full, completed from reference TRBV5-1 and TRBJ2-2, reads KAGVTQTPRYLIKTRGQQVTLSCSPISGHRSVSWYQQTPGQGLQFLFEYFSETQRNKGNFPGRFSGRQFSNSRSEMNVSTLELGDSALYLCASSSDSFTGTRELFFGEGSRLTVL.

The CDR3 here is CASSEGRGPRADTQYF. The CDR3 DNA follows: TGTGCCAGCAGTGAAGGGCGGGGTCCCCGGGCAGATACGCAGTATTTT. The J gene is TRBJ2-3, the V gene TRBV2; maybe TRBD2 (6 bases). V lost 1 base to trimming and J lost 4 bases, with 15 bases between them. CDR1 and CDR2 (germline): SNHLY, FYNNEI. The CDR3 loop spans 16 amino acids. Based on the CDR3 plus reference TRBV2 and TRBJ2-3, the full variable domain is EPEVTQTPSHQVTQMGQEVILRCVPISNHLYFYWYRQILGQKVEFLVSFYNNEISEKSEIFDDQFSVERPDGSNFTLKIRSTKLEDSAMYFCASSEGRGPRADTQYFGPGTRLTVL.

This clone has just a few counts. CDR3 loop: CASSFTRGTGELFF. CDR3 sequence (DNA): TGTGCCAGCAGCTTTACGCGTGGCACCGGGGAGCTGTTTTTT. This chain links TRBV11-2 with TRBJ2-2; D remains ambiguous. The CDR3 totals 14 residues. V lost 3 bases and J lost 4, with 9 bases in between. CDR1 and CDR2 from the germline V gene are SGHAT and FQNNGV.

J is TRBJ1-2 and V is TRBV4-2; a possible D gene is TRBD1 (5 bases). Germline-derived CDR1 and CDR2 are LGHNA and YNFKEQ. CDR3 size: 15 residues. V lost 4 bases to trimming and J lost 2 bases, with 14 bases between them. The CDR3 DNA is TGTGCCAGCAGCCTCTACGAAGGGGAAAACTATGGCTACACCTTC. It yields the protein CASSLYEGENYGYTF.

The V and J genes are TRBV28 and TRBJ1-1; D ambiguous. Trimming shortened V by 6 bases and J by 2 bases, and 7 bases separated the two germline ends. CDR1 MDHEN and CDR2 SYDVKM come from the germline V gene. The CDR3 loop spans 12 amino acids. The CDR3 here is CASRVLNTEAFF. In DNA, the CDR3 is TGTGCCAGCAGGGTTCTTAACACTGAAGCTTTCTTT.

The chain recombines TRBV5-1 with TRBJ1-1; no reliable D call. V shed 5 bases and J shed 0 bases, with 8 bases lying between them. This CDR3 has 13 amino acids. Per the germline V gene, CDR1 is SGHRS and CDR2 is YFSETQ. CDR3 region: CASRAEMNTEAFF. The CDR3 DNA is TGCGCCAGCAGGGCGGAAATGAACACTGAAGCTTTCTTT.

This chain uses TRBV7-3 with TRBJ2-7; tentative D call: TRBD1 (6 bases). Trimming cost V 4 bases and J 2 bases, with 9 bases left between them. Germline V gene sequence: CDR1 SGHTA, CDR2 FQGTGA. This CDR3 spans 13 amino acids. The CDR3 here is CASSSQGTYEQYF. The CDR3, as DNA: TGTGCCAGCAGCTCGCAGGGGACCTACGAGCAGTACTTC.

This chain uses TRBV7-2 with TRBJ2-3; TRBD2 matches 14 bases. This CDR3 comprises 16 residues. J lost 5 bases, V lost 5 bases, and 6 bases had no gene match. Germline V gene data show CDR1 as SGHTA and CDR2 as FQGNSA. CDR3 DNA: TGTGCCAGCAGCACGGGACTAGCGGGAGTTGTAGATACGCAGTATTTT. It encodes CASSTGLAGVVDTQYF.

This clone turned up a few times. The chain employs TRBV29-1 and TRBJ2-1; the match to TRBD1 covers 12 bases. CDR1 and CDR2 from the germline V gene are SQVTM and ANQGSEA. V trimming: 7 bases; J trimming: 9 bases; junction bases outside the gene matches: 10. The CDR3 runs 14 residues. For the CDR3, the DNA is TGCAGCGCTGGGGGACAGGGGGCGCAGGGTGAGCAGTTCTTC. Translated: CSAGGQGAQGEQFF.

The rearrangement joins TRBV12-5 to TRBJ2-5; D may match TRBD1 or TRBD2 (5 bases each). This CDR3 comprises 15 residues. The germline CDR1 and CDR2 sequences are LGHNT and FRNRAP. Trimming removed 3 bases from V and 5 bases from J, with 16 bases in between. The CDR3 here is CASGFLEGRGETQYF. CDR3 coding DNA: TGTGCTAGTGGTTTTCTCGAGGGGCGCGGGGAGACCCAGTACTTC.

The chain links TRBV5-4 to TRBJ2-7; 9 nucleotides align to TRBD1. Trimming took 4 bases from V and 4 from J; bases not matched to a gene: 12. This CDR3 comprises 16 residues. The V gene's germline CDR1 is SGHNT and CDR2 YYREEE (reference sequence). In DNA, the CDR3 is TGTGCCAGCAGCATGAACAGGGGGCGGGCGGGTTACGAGCAGTACTTC. Residues: CASSMNRGRAGYEQYF.

CDR3 amino acids: CASSIGTGRFYEQYF. The CDR3 nucleotides read TGTGCCAGTAGTATCGGGACAGGGCGTTTTTACGAGCAGTACTTC. The chain carries TRBV19 and TRBJ2-7; 9 bases are a match to TRBD1. Trimming took 3 bases from V and 4 from J; bases not matched to a gene: 7. This CDR3 has 15 residues. The germline V gene has CDR1 LNHDA and CDR2 SQIVND (reference sequence).

This clone was found a few times. This chain links TRBV28 with TRBJ1-1; 7 bases line up with TRBD1. Germline V gives CDR1 MDHEN, CDR2 SYDVKM. The CDR3 loop spans 16 amino acids. The V segment lost 6 bases and the J segment 0 bases; nucleotides outside the gene matches: 10. CDR3 nucleotides: TGTGCCAGCAGCTCTATACCGGGACAGATGAACACTGAAGCTTTCTTT. This gives the protein CASSSIPGQMNTEAFF.

The rearrangement joins TRBV5-1 to TRBJ2-6; D remains ambiguous. V lost 0 bases, J lost 1 base, and 5 bases lay in between. CDR1 and CDR2 from the germline V gene are SGHRS and YFSETQ. This CDR3 comprises 15 residues. This CDR3 is CASSLVSSGANVLTF. The CDR3 nucleotides are TGCGCCAGCAGCTTGGTGTCTTCTGGGGCCAACGTCCTGACTTTC. Looking up the rest from reference TRBV5-1 and TRBJ2-6 gives the full variable domain: KAGVTQTPRYLIKTRGQQVTLSCSPISGHRSVSWYQQTPGQGLQFLFEYFSETQRNKGNFPGRFSGRQFSNSRSEMNVSTLELGDSALYLCASSLVSSGANVLTFGAGSRLTVL.

This chain links TRBV7-9 with TRBJ2-1, with TRBD1 matching over 7 bases. There are 15 residues in the CDR3. Germline V CDR1 and CDR2: SEHNR, FQNEAQ (reference sequence). The V gene end was trimmed by 3 bases and the J gene end by 6 bases; junction bases not matched to a gene: 8. The CDR3 nucleotides read TGTGCCAGCAGCTTGTCCGGGACAGTGGGCAATGAGCAGTTCTTC. This translates into CASSLSGTVGNEQFF.

This chain connects TRBV7-3 to TRBJ2-1; no clear D gene. This CDR3 region has 16 residues. V shed 6 bases and J shed 0 bases, with 15 bases lying between them. Germline V gene sequence: CDR1 SGHTA, CDR2 FQGTGA. The CDR3 region has the DNA TGTGCCAGCAGTACCAGGCCAGGCAGCTCCTACAATGAGCAGTTCTTC. Its translation: CASSTRPGSSYNEQFF.

The CDR3 DNA is TGTGCCAGCAGCCGCGAAGAGACCCAGTACTTC. It encodes CASSREETQYF. The V gene is TRBV7-2, the J gene TRBJ2-5; unclear D gene. The germline V and J ends were trimmed by 5 bases and 3 bases, with 4 bases remaining between them. The CDR3 runs 11 residues. Germline assignment: CDR1 SGHTA and CDR2 FQGNSA.